These 9 T cell receptor beta chains were all obtained from the same sample, sequenced in a study of blood T cell repertoires in COVID-19. Data came from immunoSEQ multiplex PCR; TCRdb stores just in-frame clones and leaves some out. Of 55,000 to 65,000 clones in the sample, approximately 84% were seen once. The specimen was peripheral blood. These receptors were taken from a human donor in a cohort sampled during active COVID-19.

J is TRBJ2-7 and V is TRBV28; perhaps TRBD1 as D (5 bases). The germline gives CDR1 MDHEN, CDR2 SYDVKM. V lost 7 bases, J lost 7 bases, and 14 bases lay in between. The CDR3 contains 12 residues. The CDR3 loop is CASTSTVNEQYF. Here the CDR3 DNA reads TGTGCCAGCACTTCGACAGTAAATGAGCAGTACTTC. Variable domain in full (rest from reference TRBV28 and TRBJ2-7): DVKVTQSSRYLVKRTGEKVFLECVQDMDHENMFWYRQDPGLGLRLIYFSYDVKMKEKGDIPEGYSVSREKKERFSLILESASTNQTSMYLCASTSTVNEQYFGPGTRLTVT.

The chain is built from TRBV6-1 and TRBJ1-6; tentatively, D is TRBD1 (5 bases). Trimming left V 3 bases short and J 8 bases short, with 8 bases between. The CDR3 runs 13 residues. Per germline, CDR1 MNHNS and CDR2 SASEGT. The CDR3 bases are TGTGCCAGCAGTGAGACCAGGGATTCACCCCTCCACTTT. This encodes CASSETRDSPLHF.

The chain combines TRBV20-1 with TRBJ1-6, with D unclear. This CDR3 spans 14 amino acids. The V gene's germline CDR1 is DFQATT and CDR2 SNEGSKA (reference sequence). Trimming shortened V by 3 bases and J by 3 bases, and 9 bases separated the two germline ends. CDR3 region: CSASDGGYNSPLHF. In DNA form, the CDR3 reads TGCAGTGCTAGTGACGGCGGCTATAATTCACCCCTCCACTTT.

The chain carries TRBV27 and TRBJ1-1; no firm D call. The germline gives CDR1 MNHEY, CDR2 SMNVEV (reference sequence). This CDR3 has 11 amino acids. Trimming left V 4 bases short and J 5 bases short, with 5 bases between. As DNA, the CDR3 is TGTGCCAGCAGTTCATTGACTGAAGCTTTCTTT. It encodes CASSSLTEAFF.

A few counts support this clone. The chain has TRBV3-1 (or the pseudogene TRBV3-2) and TRBJ2-3; D perhaps matches TRBD2 (6 bases). The germline V gene encodes CDR1 LGHDT and CDR2 YNNKEL (reference sequence). The CDR3 has 12 residues. The ends were cut back, 8 bases at V and 6 bases at J, with 12 bases in the middle. The CDR3 nucleotides read TGTGCCAGCGGGGGGAATTTGGATACGCAGTATTTT. This translates into CASGGNLDTQYF.

A note on this clone: Different DNA sequences within this sample yield the same CDR3. V and J are TRBV7-2 and TRBJ2-3, with D possibly TRBD2 on 7 matching bases. Trimming took 0 bases from V and 2 from J, leaving 9 bases between them. The CDR3 spans 15 residues. Germline V gives CDR1 SGHTA, CDR2 FQGNSA. The CDR3 nucleotides read TGTGCCAGCAGCTTAGCGGGGGGGCCCACAGATACGCAGTATTTT. It yields the protein CASSLAGGPTDTQYF.

This sequence joins TRBV19 and TRBJ1-1; D perhaps matches TRBD1 (6 bases). CDR1 is LNHDA and CDR2 is SQIVND in the germline V gene (reference sequence). V lost 5 bases and J 4 bases, leaving 35 bases between the germline ends. The CDR3 spans 21 residues. The CDR3 loop is CASSLGLILGTIRGGGTEAFF. In nucleotides, the CDR3 is TGTGCCAGTAGTTTAGGACTAATCCTCGGGACTATAAGGGGAGGGGGCACTGAAGCTTTCTTT. Filled out from reference TRBV19 and TRBJ1-1, the complete variable domain reads DGGITQSPKYLFRKEGQNVTLSCEQNLNHDAMYWYRQDPGQGLRLIYYSQIVNDFQKGDIAEGYSVSREKKESFPLTVTSAQKNPTAFYLCASSLGLILGTIRGGGTEAFFGQGTRLTVV.

This clone came up a few times. V and J are TRBV7-3 and TRBJ2-1; the match to TRBD2 covers 10 bases. Germline-derived CDR1 and CDR2 are SGHTA and FQGTGA. V lost 1 base to trimming and J lost 6 bases; unmatched junction nucleotides: 6. CDR3 length equals 16 residues. The CDR3 DNA reads as TGTGCCAGCAGCTTAATGGGGACTAGCGTATTCAATGAGCAGTTCTTC. Its translation is CASSLMGTSVFNEQFF.

The chain joins TRBV7-2 to TRBJ1-1; D ambiguous. Trimming left V 3 bases short and J 7 bases short, with 12 bases between. The CDR3 sequence is 13 residues long. Germline V gives CDR1 SGHTA, CDR2 FQGNSA. The CDR3: CASSFQPASEAFF. CDR3 coding DNA: TGTGCCAGCAGCTTTCAGCCAGCTAGTGAAGCTTTCTTT.